This T cell receptor beta chain was profiled in a study of neurological immune-mediated disorders. V lost 7 bases and J lost 1, with 8 bases in between. The germline gives CDR1 SGHRS, CDR2 YFSETQ. This CDR3 is built from 12 residues. This clonotype was seen repeatedly, ten times or more. TCRdb reanalysed the 5' RACE reads using MiXCR and keeps one entry per CDR3 protein. The data show some 120,000 distinct CDR3 sequences, roughly 3.2% seen once. The chain joins TRBV5-1 to TRBJ2-5; D call uncertain. The sample consisted of PBMCs. The TCR sequence derives from a woman aged 25 to 39 with multiple sclerosis. CDR3: CASREGQETQYF. The CDR3 bases are TGCGCCAGCCGTGAAGGCCAAGAGACCCAGTACTTC.